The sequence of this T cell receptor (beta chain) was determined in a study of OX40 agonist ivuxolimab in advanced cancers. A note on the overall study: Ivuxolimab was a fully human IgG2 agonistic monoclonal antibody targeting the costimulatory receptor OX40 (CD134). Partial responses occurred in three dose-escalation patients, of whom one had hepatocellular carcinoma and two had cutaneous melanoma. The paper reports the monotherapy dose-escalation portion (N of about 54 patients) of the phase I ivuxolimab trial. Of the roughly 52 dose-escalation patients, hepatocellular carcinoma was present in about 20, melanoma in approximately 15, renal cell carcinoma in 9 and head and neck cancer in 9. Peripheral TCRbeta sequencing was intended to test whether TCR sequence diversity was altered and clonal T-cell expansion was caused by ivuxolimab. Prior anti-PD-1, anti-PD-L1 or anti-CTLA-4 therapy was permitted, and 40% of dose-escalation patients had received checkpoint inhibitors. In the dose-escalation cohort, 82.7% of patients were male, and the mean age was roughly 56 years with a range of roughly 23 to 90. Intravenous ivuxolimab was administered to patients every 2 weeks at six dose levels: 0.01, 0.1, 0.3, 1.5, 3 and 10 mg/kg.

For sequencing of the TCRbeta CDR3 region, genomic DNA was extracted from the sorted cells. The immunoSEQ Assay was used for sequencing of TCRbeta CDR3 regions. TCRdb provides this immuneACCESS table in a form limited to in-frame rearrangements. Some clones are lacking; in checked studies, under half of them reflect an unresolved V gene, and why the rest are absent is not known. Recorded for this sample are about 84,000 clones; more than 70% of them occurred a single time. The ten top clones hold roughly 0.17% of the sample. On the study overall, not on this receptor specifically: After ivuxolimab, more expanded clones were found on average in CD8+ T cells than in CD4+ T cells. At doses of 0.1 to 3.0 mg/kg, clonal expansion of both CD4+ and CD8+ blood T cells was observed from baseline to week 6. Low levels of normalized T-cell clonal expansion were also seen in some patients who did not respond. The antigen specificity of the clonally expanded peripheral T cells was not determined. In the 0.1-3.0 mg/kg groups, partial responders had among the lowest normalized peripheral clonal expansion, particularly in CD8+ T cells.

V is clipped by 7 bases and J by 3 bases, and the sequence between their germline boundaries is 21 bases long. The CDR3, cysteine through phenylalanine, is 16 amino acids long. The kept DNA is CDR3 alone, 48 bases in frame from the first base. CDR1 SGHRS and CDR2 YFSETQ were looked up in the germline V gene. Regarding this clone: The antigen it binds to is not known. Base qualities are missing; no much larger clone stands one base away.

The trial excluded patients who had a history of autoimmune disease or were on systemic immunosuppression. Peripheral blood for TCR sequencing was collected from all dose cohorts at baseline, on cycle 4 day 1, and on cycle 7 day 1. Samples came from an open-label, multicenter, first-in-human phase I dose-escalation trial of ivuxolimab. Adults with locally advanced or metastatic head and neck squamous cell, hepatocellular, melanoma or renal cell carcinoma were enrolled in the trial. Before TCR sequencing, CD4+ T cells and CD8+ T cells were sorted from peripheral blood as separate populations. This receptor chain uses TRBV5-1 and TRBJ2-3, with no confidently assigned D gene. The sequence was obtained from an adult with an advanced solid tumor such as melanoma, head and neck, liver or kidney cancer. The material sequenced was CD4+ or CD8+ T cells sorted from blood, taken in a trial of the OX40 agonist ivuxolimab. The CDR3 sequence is CASHHPGGAQTDTQYF. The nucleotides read TGCGCCAGCCACCACCCCGGCGGAGCCCAAACAGATACGCAGTATTTT.